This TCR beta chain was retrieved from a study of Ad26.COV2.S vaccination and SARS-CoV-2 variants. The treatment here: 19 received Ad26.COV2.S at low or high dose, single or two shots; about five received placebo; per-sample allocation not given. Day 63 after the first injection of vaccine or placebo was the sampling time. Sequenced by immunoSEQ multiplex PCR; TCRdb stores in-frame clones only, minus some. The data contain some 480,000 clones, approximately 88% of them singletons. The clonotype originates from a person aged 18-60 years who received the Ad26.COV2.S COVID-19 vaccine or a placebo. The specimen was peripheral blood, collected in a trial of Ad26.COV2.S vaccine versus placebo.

In DNA form, the CDR3 reads TGTGCCAGCAGCTTAGCGACAGGGGAGGGGAACACCATATATTTT. It encodes CASSLATGEGNTIYF. The chain carries TRBV7-8 and TRBJ1-3, with 8 bases lining up with TRBD1. Unmatched junction bases numbered 5, after V lost 0 bases and J lost 7 bases. This CDR3 is 15 amino acids long. The germline V gene encodes CDR1 SGHVS and CDR2 FQNEAQ.